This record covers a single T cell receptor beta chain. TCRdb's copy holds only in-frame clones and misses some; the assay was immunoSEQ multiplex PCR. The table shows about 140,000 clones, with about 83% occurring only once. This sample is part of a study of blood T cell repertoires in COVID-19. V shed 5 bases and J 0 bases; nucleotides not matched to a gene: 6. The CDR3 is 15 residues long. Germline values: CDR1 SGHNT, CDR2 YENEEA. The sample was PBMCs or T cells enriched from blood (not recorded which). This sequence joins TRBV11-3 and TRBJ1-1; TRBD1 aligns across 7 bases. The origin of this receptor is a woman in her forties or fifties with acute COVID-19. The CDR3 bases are TGTGCCAGCAGCCCAGGGGGACAAATGAACACTGAAGCTTTCTTT. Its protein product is CASSPGGQMNTEAFF.